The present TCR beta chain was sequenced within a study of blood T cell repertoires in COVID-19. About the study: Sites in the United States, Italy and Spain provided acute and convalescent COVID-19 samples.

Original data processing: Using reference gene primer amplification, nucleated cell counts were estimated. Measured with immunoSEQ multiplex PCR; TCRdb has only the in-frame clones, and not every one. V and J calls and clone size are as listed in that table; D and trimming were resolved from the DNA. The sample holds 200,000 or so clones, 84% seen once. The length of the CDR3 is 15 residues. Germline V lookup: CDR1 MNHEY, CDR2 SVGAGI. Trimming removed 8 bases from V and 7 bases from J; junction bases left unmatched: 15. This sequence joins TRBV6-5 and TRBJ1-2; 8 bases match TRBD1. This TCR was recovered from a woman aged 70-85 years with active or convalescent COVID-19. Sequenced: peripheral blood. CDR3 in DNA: TGTGCCAGCGCAATACAGGGGGTCCTTGGGGGTGGCTACACCTTC. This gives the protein CASAIQGVLGGGYTF.